These T cell receptor beta chains were read from a single sample in a study of T cell changes during pregnancy in multiple sclerosis. Here immunoSEQ multiplex PCR was the method, and the copy in TCRdb shows in-frame clones only, minus some. The repertoire holds under 25,000 clones, with about nine tenths as singletons. The starting material was CD8+ T cells from peripheral blood mononuclear cells, obtained in the first trimester of pregnancy. Receptors were obtained from a female donor in good health, enrolled as a control in a pregnancy study. The CDR3 runs from the conserved cysteine through the conserved F or W. A D gene is named only where the DNA matches it firmly. For some rows the clone size is stated as once, few or many, or as a class when expanded; others skip it.

DNA	CDR3	size	J	V	D	length
TGTGCCAGCAGTGAATTGGGTTGGGGCCGCCGCTCTGGGGCCAACGTCCTGACTTTC	CASSELGWGRRSGANVLTF	-	TRBJ2-6	TRBV2	-	19
TGTGCCAGCAGCGTAGGCTATAACAGGGGCTACGAGCAGTACTTC	CASSVGYNRGYEQYF	-	TRBJ2-7	TRBV9	TRBD1	15
TGTGCCAGCAGTGACGACTACCACGGTGGCTACACCTTC	CASSDDYHGGYTF	-	TRBJ1-2	TRBV6-4	-	13
TGTGCCAGCAACGGGGTCTATGGCTACACCTTC	CASNGVYGYTF	-	TRBJ1-2	TRBV28	-	11
TGTGCTAGTGGTTCGACCTTAGGACAGGGGGTTAGGATTGGTACGCAGTATTTT	CASGSTLGQGVRIGTQYF	-	TRBJ2-3	TRBV12-5	TRBD1	18
TGTGCCAGCAGCATAACTAGCGGCCCCACAGATACGCAGTATTTT	CASSITSGPTDTQYF	-	TRBJ2-3	TRBV7-2	TRBD2	15
TGTGCCAGCAGTACAGGGGGCACAAATGAGCAGTTCTTC	CASSTGGTNEQFF	-	TRBJ2-1	TRBV27	TRBD1	13
TGTGCCAGTAGTATATGGGTAGCGGGGGACCAAGAGACCCAGTACTTC	CASSIWVAGDQETQYF	-	TRBJ2-5	TRBV19	TRBD2	16
TGTGCCAGCAGCGGGGAGGGGACTAGCGGGAGCCGGCAGTTCTTC	CASSGEGTSGSRQFF	-	TRBJ2-1	TRBV7-3	TRBD2	15
TGTGCCAGCATCCCGGGACAGCTAAGCTCCTACGAGCAGTACTTC	CASIPGQLSSYEQYF	-	TRBJ2-7	TRBV6-6	TRBD1	15
TGTGCCAGCACATCGACGGTGACAGGGAGCAACACCTTC	CASTSTVTGSNTF	-	TRBJ1-2	TRBV2	TRBD1	13
TGTGCCAGCAGTAACGACAGCCACAATGAGCAGTTCTTC	CASSNDSHNEQFF	-	TRBJ2-1	TRBV6-4	-	13
TGTGCCAGCAGCCCTCAGGGGGTGACCAGGACCTACGAGCAGTACTTC	CASSPQGVTRTYEQYF	-	TRBJ2-7	TRBV7-9	TRBD1	16
TGTGCCAGCAGCTCGGGGACTAGCGGGGCCACAGATACGCAGTATTTT	CASSSGTSGATDTQYF	-	TRBJ2-3	TRBV7-9	TRBD2	16
TGTGCCAGCAGTGGCCTACCCGGCCCTATAGCGAAGCCCCAGCATTTT	CASSGLPGPIAKPQHF	-	TRBJ1-5	TRBV27	-	16
TGCAGCGCCTGGCAAACTGAAGCTTTCTTT	CSAWQTEAFF	-	TRBJ1-1	TRBV29-1	-	10
TGTGCCAGCAGCAAAGGTCCTGGGCGGGAGGGCCCCGGGGAGCTGTTTTTT	CASSKGPGREGPGELFF	-	TRBJ2-2	TRBV21-1	-	17
TGTGCCAGTAGTAATGACCCCGGGGTCACTGAAGCTTTCTTT	CASSNDPGVTEAFF	-	TRBJ1-1	TRBV19	-	14
TGCGCCAGCAGCTCCGGGACTAGCGGGATCTACACAGATACGCAGTATTTT	CASSSGTSGIYTDTQYF	once	TRBJ2-3	TRBV5-1	TRBD2	17
TGTGCCAGTATGTCGGGTTTTGGCACTGAAGCTTTCTTT	CASMSGFGTEAFF	-	TRBJ1-1	TRBV19	-	13
TGTGCCAGCAGCTTAGGTACACCGACCTACGAGCAGTACTTC	CASSLGTPTYEQYF	-	TRBJ2-7	TRBV13	-	14
TGTGCCACCCAGTTGGAAAGAGGGTTTGGGTCACCCCTCCACTTT	CATQLERGFGSPLHF	-	TRBJ1-6	TRBV27	-	15
TGTGCCAGCAGTGAAAACGAAGGGGGCGCGAGAAATACGCAGTATTTT	CASSENEGGARNTQYF	-	TRBJ2-3	TRBV2	TRBD1	16
TGCAGCGTTGGCTTGTCAGGGGCTGCACAAGAGACCCAGTACTTC	CSVGLSGAAQETQYF	-	TRBJ2-5	TRBV29-1	-	15
TGTGCCAGTAAAAGGGGTTACAATGAGCAGTTCTTC	CASKRGYNEQFF	-	TRBJ2-1	TRBV19	-	12
TGTGCCAGCAGCTTAGCTCTCAGCTCCTACAATGAGCAGTTCTTC	CASSLALSSYNEQFF	-	TRBJ2-1	TRBV7-9	-	15
TGTGCCAGCAGCGTAGGAGGGTTCACAGATACGCAGTATTTT	CASSVGGFTDTQYF	-	TRBJ2-3	TRBV9	-	14
TGTGCCAGCAGCTTAACTAGCGGGAGCCCCTCCTACAATGAGCAGTTCTTC	CASSLTSGSPSYNEQFF	-	TRBJ2-1	TRBV7-6	TRBD2	17
TGTGCCAGCAGCCCGCGGGGGGATCAGCCCCAGCATTTT	CASSPRGDQPQHF	-	TRBJ1-5	TRBV7-8	-	13